A single sample is the source of the 14 T cell receptor beta chains below, sequenced in a study of blood T cells in healthy people across ages. Sample-barcoded 5' priming and a J-beta primer mix drove a second PCR of about 6 to 12 cycles. Each CDR3 protein is one row after TCRdb ran MiXCR on the 5' RACE reads. This table holds approximately 600,000 distinct CDR3 sequences, roughly 50% found once. Sequencing input: blood. The receptors were sampled from a man in his 60s in good health.

This clonotype was recorded a few times. This chain joins TRBV2 and TRBJ2-1; 10 positions agree with TRBD1. V shed 5 bases, J shed 9 bases, and the junction held 16 bases outside the gene matches. Germline CDR1 reads SNHLY; CDR2 reads FYNNEI. The CDR3 has 17 residues. CDR3 DNA: TGTGCCAGCAGTCCCCGGGGGGGACAGGGGATCAGGGGTGAGCAGTTCTTC. Its protein product is CASSPRGGQGIRGEQFF.

This clonotype was observed a few times. The V call is TRBV3-1, the J call TRBJ1-2, with D maybe TRBD1 (6 bases). CDR1 and CDR2 (germline): LGHDT, YNNKEL (reference sequence). The CDR3 covers 15 residues. Trimming pared 0 bases from V and 8 bases from J, leaving 16 bases between. DNA for the CDR3: TGTGCCAGCAGCCAAGACGCAGGGGCGACTCGGGGCTACACCTTC. Its translation: CASSQDAGATRGYTF.

V is TRBV5-1 and J is TRBJ2-6; TRBD1 or TRBD2 may be the D gene (5 bases each). V lost 3 bases to trimming and J lost 0 bases, with 13 bases between them. From germline, CDR1 is SGHRS and CDR2 YFSETQ. CDR3 length: 17 amino acids. CDR3 DNA: TGCGCCAGCAGCTCGGGGACGGTTCGCTCTGGGGCCAACGTCCTGACTTTC. Protein product: CASSSGTVRSGANVLTF.

This clonotype was seen a few times. V is TRBV20-1 and J is TRBJ2-5, with no clear D. This CDR3 has 14 amino acids. CDR1 and CDR2 (germline): DFQATT, SNEGSKA (reference sequence). Deletions cut 0 bases from V and 0 bases from J, with 8 bases between. CDR3 loop: CSARDWSNQETQYF. The CDR3 DNA is TGCAGTGCTAGAGATTGGTCTAACCAAGAGACCCAGTACTTC.

This clonotype was counted ten times or more. This chain connects TRBV4-2 to TRBJ2-7; 7 bases are shared with TRBD2. The V gene's germline CDR1 is LGHNA and CDR2 YNFKEQ. Germline trimming cut 2 bases from V and 7 bases from J; bases unmatched to any gene: 14. This CDR3 region has 16 residues. The CDR3 loop is CASSQYQAGTVGEQYF. CDR3 sequence (DNA): TGTGCCAGCAGCCAATACCAAGCGGGGACTGTGGGAGAGCAGTACTTC.

A few counts support this clonotype. This chain uses TRBV9 with TRBJ1-2; no clear D gene. The CDR3 extends over 14 amino acids. The germline CDR1 and CDR2 sequences are SGDLS and YYNGEE. Trimming shortened V by 0 bases and J by 1 base, and 7 bases separated the two germline ends. In DNA form, the CDR3 reads TGTGCCAGCAGCGTAGCGCCCGTTAACTATGGCTACACCTTC. Its translation: CASSVAPVNYGYTF.

V usage is TRBV12-5 and J usage is TRBJ1-1, with no clear D. The CDR3 has 13 residues. Germline loops: CDR1 LGHNT, CDR2 FRNRAP. V lost 5 bases to trimming and J lost 1 base, with 8 bases between them. The CDR3 loop is CASGLEGNTEAFF. The CDR3 DNA sequence: TGTGCTAGTGGTCTTGAGGGGAACACTGAAGCTTTCTTT.

This clonotype has a handful of counts. The chain links TRBV2 to TRBJ2-5; 10 positions agree with TRBD2. V lost 6 bases and J lost 3; bases outside the gene matches: 1. CDR1 and CDR2 from the germline V gene are SNHLY and FYNNEI. This CDR3 has 13 residues. The CDR3 DNA reads TGTGCCAGCAGGGGGACTAGCGAAGAGACCCAGTACTTC. Translated, it gives CASRGTSEETQYF.

The CDR3 DNA is TGCAGCGTTGAAGGGCAGATCCCGGGGTATAACTATGGCTACACCTTC. Its translation is CSVEGQIPGYNYGYTF. This sequence joins TRBV29-1 and TRBJ1-2, with no clear D. CDR1 SQVTM and CDR2 ANQGSEA come from the germline V gene. The V end was cut by 1 base, the J end by 1 base, with 16 bases between. The CDR3 runs to 16 residues. Using reference TRBV29-1 and TRBJ1-2 for the parts outside the CDR3, the full variable domain is SAVISQKPSRDICQRGTSLTIQCQVDSQVTMMFWYRQQPGQSLTLIATANQGSEATYESGFVIDKFPISRPNLTFSTLTVSNMSPEDSSIYLCSVEGQIPGYNYGYTFGSGTRLTVV.

V gene TRBV20-1 combines with J gene TRBJ2-5; maybe TRBD2 (6 bases). The CDR3 runs 14 residues. Trimming removed 2 bases from V and 9 bases from J, with 19 bases in between. CDR1 and CDR2 (germline): DFQATT, SNEGSKA (reference sequence). The CDR3 DNA reads as TGCAGTGCTAGATTACGTTCTAGCGCCAGGGCCCAGTACTTC. This codes for CSARLRSSARAQYF.

This clonotype was counted only a few times. The J gene is TRBJ2-3, the V gene TRBV5-1; 7 bases map to TRBD2. There are 16 residues in the CDR3. After removal of 3 bases from V and 1 base from J, the junction contained 8 bases not matched to a gene. Germline V gene lookup returns CDR1 SGHRS and CDR2 YFSETQ. CDR3 nucleotide sequence: TGCGCCAGCAGCTCCGGACTAAGCGGGGGCACAGATACGCAGTATTTT. Translating it yields CASSSGLSGGTDTQYF. Full variable domain (remainder filled in from reference TRBV5-1 and TRBJ2-3): KAGVTQTPRYLIKTRGQQVTLSCSPISGHRSVSWYQQTPGQGLQFLFEYFSETQRNKGNFPGRFSGRQFSNSRSEMNVSTLELGDSALYLCASSSGLSGGTDTQYFGPGTRLTVL.

About this clonotype itself: This sequence may be a read error, since a much larger clone differs from it by one base. The chain uses TRBV9 and TRBJ1-1; TRBD1 aligns across 7 bases. Germline values: CDR1 SGDLS, CDR2 YYNGEE. CDR3 size: 14 residues. The ends lost 3 bases at V and 0 bases at J; junction bases unmatched: 2. CDR3 residues: CASSATGMNTEAFF. CDR3 nucleotides: TGTGCCAGCAGCGCGACAGGGATGAACACTGAAGCTTTCTTT. Drawing the rest from reference TRBV9 and TRBJ1-1, the complete variable domain is DSGVTQTPKHLITATGQRVTLRCSPRSGDLSVYWYQQSLDQGLQFLIQYYNGEERAKGNILERFSAQQFPDLHSELNLSSLELGDSALYFCASSATGMNTEAFFGQGTRLTVV.

About this clonotype: The junction and the germline gene differ at one end; a read error may be behind it. The rearrangement links TRBV7-2 to TRBJ2-1, with D perhaps TRBD2 (6 bases). CDR3 length: 16 residues. The germline gives CDR1 SGHTA, CDR2 FQGNSA. The CDR3 DNA reads as TGCGCCAGCAGCTACATTGCGGGGAGCTCCTACAATGAGCAGTTCTTC. It translates to CASSYIAGSSYNEQFF.

This sequence joins TRBV7-9 and TRBJ1-2, with a possible D match to TRBD1 (5 bases). Germline assignment: CDR1 SEHNR and CDR2 FQNEAQ (reference sequence). V lost 6 bases to trimming and J lost 7 bases, with 12 bases between them. The CDR3 covers 12 residues. The DNA of the CDR3 is TGTGCCAGCAGTCTTCGGGACGCTGGCTACACCTTC. The encoded protein is CASSLRDAGYTF.